This T cell receptor (beta chain) was identified in a study of cytomegalovirus exposure and HLA in healthy donors. Study-wide background: Of the donors genotyped, approximately 410 in all, 81% fell in the Caucasian-associated ancestry cluster.

Points from the study as a whole: Previously analyzed data showed that most TCR beta V segments were productive at a frequency of about 87% or about 30%. A later look showed TCR association rates differing by HLA locus, highest for DRB1 and lowest for HLA-C.

Details on this clone: The antigen is undetermined.

The germline CDR1 and CDR2 sequences are DFQATT and SNEGSKA (reference sequence). V lost 6 bases to trimming and J lost 3 bases, with 9 bases between them. The CDR3 sequence is 11 residues long. Vbeta (60) and Jbeta (13) primers were used in the PCR. Using immunoSEQ multiplex PCR, the repertoire was profiled, and TCRdb retains in-frame clones only, with some absent. The data show approximately 150,000 clones, with just under 85% seen just once and 1.9% held by the top ten. V is TRBV20-1 and J is TRBJ2-7, with D possibly TRBD1 on 6 matching bases. Material for sequencing was PBMCs. The TCR was taken from a woman aged 40 to 55 in good health and CMV-seronegative. In nucleotides, the CDR3 is TGCAGTGCCAGACAGGTCTACGAGCAGTACTTC. It codes for CSARQVYEQYF.